This T cell receptor (beta chain) was sequenced in a study of beta chain features in type 1 diabetes. This clone was detected only a few times. Its antigen remains unknown. Every isolated RNA sample was fully reverse transcribed, so sequencing captured expressed TCRB transcripts. Roughly 3.6 million reads was the average for naive, central memory and regulatory T cell samples. Profiling relied on immunoSEQ multiplex PCR, and the TCRdb table lists in-frame clones only, not all of them. This sample yields some 15,000 clones, of which around 63% are seen a single time; about 2.5% belongs to the top ten. Study results and caveats: A moderate, significant TCRB CDR3 shortening appeared in type 1 diabetes across four CD4+ subsets. Researchers reported that naive, central memory and Treg TCRB repertoires appeared more similar in patients than in healthy donors.

Germline V CDR1 and CDR2: SGHNT, YYREEE (reference sequence). V lost 3 bases to trimming and J lost 5 bases, with 11 bases between them. This CDR3 spans 13 amino acids. The sequence was obtained from a man aged 25 to 45 with type 1 diabetes. Sample: Tregs from blood. V is TRBV5-4 and J is TRBJ2-5; D gene unclear. CDR3 residues: CASSSRLGETQYF. For the CDR3, the DNA is TGTGCCAGCAGCTCCCGCCTAGGTGAGACCCAGTACTTC.